This TCR beta chain was retrieved from a study of CD8 T cells in Susac syndrome. Trimming shortened V by 6 bases and J by 4 bases, and 12 bases separated the two germline ends. Germline V gene data show CDR1 as MNHNY and CDR2 as SVGAGI (reference sequence). This CDR3 has 13 residues. Random hexamers primed reverse transcription of about 0.45 to 1 ug RNA. The TCR beta CDR3 was amplified by immunoSEQ multiplex PCR across 54 Vbeta, 13 Jbeta. TCRdb reanalysed the immunoSEQ multiplex PCR reads using MiXCR and keeps one entry per CDR3 protein. The sample lists some 300,000 distinct CDR3 sequences, approximately 89% occurring once.

The TCR sequence derives from a human donor with multiple sclerosis. This chain connects TRBV6-6 to TRBJ1-1; D perhaps matches TRBD1 (6 bases). The sample was CD8+ T cells from PBMCs. CDR3 sequence (DNA): TGTGCCAGCAGGCTGCTAGGGGGCACTGAAGCTTTCTTT. Protein product: CASRLLGGTEAFF.